This TCR beta chain was found in a study of OX40 agonist ivuxolimab in advanced cancers. Study as a whole: Ivuxolimab was delivered to patients intravenously every 2 weeks at doses spanning 0.01 to 10 mg/kg.

Study observations and caveats: Undetermined was the antigen specificity of the expanded peripheral T cells.

Germline CDR1 reads MGHRA; CDR2 reads YSYEKL. Deletions cut 2 bases from V and 7 bases from J, with 12 bases between. CDR3 size: 14 residues. Details on this clone: What it recognizes is unknown.

Anyone with autoimmune disease history or systemic immunosuppression was excluded. Blood was sampled at baseline, cycle 4 day 1, and cycle 7 day 1. Some clones are missing from TCRdb's copy, which holds only in-frame ones; the method was immunoSEQ multiplex PCR. Found here are 70,000 or so clones, 90% of them singletons; the top ten hold roughly a tenth. Material: CD4+ or CD8+ T cells sorted from blood, obtained in a trial of the OX40 agonist ivuxolimab. This clonotype originated in an adult with an advanced solid tumor such as melanoma, head and neck, liver or kidney cancer. This chain links TRBV4-1 with TRBJ1-5; possibly TRBD1 for D (5 bases). The CDR3, as DNA: TGCGCCAGCAGCCAACACAGCGGGGGGCAGCCCCAGCATTTT. It codes for CASSQHSGGQPQHF.